This TCR beta chain appears in the sequencing data of a study of blood T cell repertoires in COVID-19 (dated by TCRdb to about 2020). About the full investigation: Samples from collaborators originated in the United States, Italy and Spain and spanned both the acute and convalescent phases of COVID-19. The material from the prospective study consisted of cDNA or gDNA derived from T cells, B-cell-depleted T cells, or PBMCs. Subjects who had been exposed to COVID-19, were actively infected with it, or had recovered from it provided the deeply sampled blood TCRbeta repertoires that made up the dataset. The repertoires were released in a freely available public database intended as a resource for research on the immune response to SARS-CoV-2. Samples were obtained from the ongoing ImmuneRACE study (first 160 participants) and from some 1,300 subjects provided by 6 global collaborators. Sample metadata almost always included a de-identified subject ID, COVID-19 status, age in years and sex. Where HLA class I and class II types were available, the types were taken from metadata supplied by the sample provider, not from assay-based typing.

CDR3 length: 14 amino acids, cysteine to phenylalanine. Only CDR3 DNA remains: 42 bases, in frame from the first base. Taken from the germline V gene (reference sequence), the CDR1 and CDR2 loops are LNHDA and SQIVND. V and J lose 4 bases and 0 bases, and a span of 6 bases separates them. What the research found in general, with its limitations: The amount of clinical and demographic metadata varied by source and participant and was provided uncurated.

TCRbeta CDR3 regions were amplified from genomic DNA using the immunoSEQ Assay, a bias-controlled multiplex PCR. Per the original workflow: The number of nucleated cells in each sample was estimated by amplification of reference gene primers within the assay. Sequence reads were collapsed and filtered to measure the absolute abundance of every unique TCRbeta CDR3 rearrangement. For each sample, productive Simpson clonality was calculated as the square root of Simpson's diversity index over productive rearrangements. Imported from immuneACCESS, the table was reduced by TCRdb to in-frame sequences with V and J called. These copies leave out some clones; in studies compared against another copy, an unresolved V gene accounts for under half, and the cause of the remainder is not known. V, J and clone size derive from that table, while D and trimming were established from the DNA sequence. Present in this sample are 120,000 to 150,000 clones, 80% to 90% of which were seen just once. 7% to 10% of the sample comes from the top ten.

Comments on this clone: Its antigen remains undetermined. Per-nucleotide qualities are absent, and no much larger clonotype sits a single base away.

The collaborating institutions used their own protocols to collect whole blood in K2EDTA tubes. For TCRbeta analysis, collaborators shipped samples as frozen whole blood, isolated PBMCs, or DNA extracted from either of those sample types. Sequencing was done on a sample of peripheral blood. The TCR sequence derives from a human donor with acute or convalescent COVID-19. The donor label of this sample is uncertain. In this chain, TRBV19 is recombined with TRBJ2-2; a tentative D match to TRBD1 spans 5 bases. The CDR3 in this case is CASSSRANTGELFF. The DNA reads TGTGCCAGTAGTAGCAGGGCGAACACCGGGGAGCTGTTTTTT.